The 23 T cell receptor beta chains in this list originate from one sample, sequenced in a study of T cell responses to AZD1222 COVID-19 vaccine. Sequencing was performed with immunoSEQ multiplex PCR; in TCRdb, only in-frame clones are kept and a portion is missing. The top ten clones hold roughly 2.3% of a sample with roughly 150,000 clones, 92% of them seen once. Sequencing was performed on peripheral blood, taken on day 0 of AZD1222 vaccination. These receptors all stem from an adult in good health.

Only one count was recorded for this clone. The chain uses TRBV2 and TRBJ2-1; 8 bases match TRBD2. With V trimmed by 0 bases and J by 3 bases, 10 bases remained unmatched. CDR3 length: 18 residues. CDR1 and CDR2 (germline): SNHLY, FYNNEI. The CDR3 spells CASSEARRFGGDYNEQFF. The CDR3 nucleotides read TGTGCCAGCAGTGAAGCGCGCAGGTTCGGGGGGGACTACAATGAGCAGTTCTTC. The full variable domain, completed using reference TRBV2 and TRBJ2-1, is EPEVTQTPSHQVTQMGQEVILRCVPISNHLYFYWYRQILGQKVEFLVSFYNNEISEKSEIFDDQFSVERPDGSNFTLKIRSTKLEDSAMYFCASSEARRFGGDYNEQFFGPGTRLTVL.

The CDR3 nucleotides are TGTGCCAGCAGCCTTAGCGGGGGGCAATTCTTC. Translating it yields CASSLSGGQFF. The chain recombines TRBV3-1 (or the pseudogene TRBV3-2) with TRBJ2-1, with 10 bases fitting TRBD2. The germline V gene has CDR1 LGHDT and CDR2 YNNKEL (reference sequence). The CDR3 is 11 amino acids. The J segment lost 16 bases and the V segment lost 4 bases, leaving 4 bases of the junction unmatched.

The V call is TRBV3-1 (or the pseudogene TRBV3-2), the J call TRBJ1-2; no clear D. The V gene's germline CDR1 is LGHDT and CDR2 YNNKEL (reference sequence). CDR3 length: 15 residues. V was shortened by 1 base and J by 0 bases, with 9 bases between the two germline ends. CDR3 DNA: TGTGCCAGCAGCCAAGGGGGTCTTTCTAACTATGGCTACACCTTC. This sequence encodes CASSQGGLSNYGYTF.

V is TRBV27 and J is TRBJ1-4; D is possibly TRBD1 (5 bases). Germline CDR1 is MNHEY and CDR2 is SMNVEV (reference sequence). This CDR3 has 13 amino acids. V lost 9 bases and J lost 5, with 13 bases in between. The chain's CDR3 is CASPGTPNEKLFF. In DNA form, the CDR3 reads TGTGCCAGTCCGGGGACGCCGAATGAAAAACTGTTTTTT.

The rearrangement joins TRBV7-8 to TRBJ2-2; D is unresolved. This CDR3 comprises 12 residues. The V gene lost 7 bases and the J gene lost 7 bases, with 10 bases spanning the gap. Germline V gives CDR1 SGHVS, CDR2 FQNEAQ. The CDR3 region has the DNA TGTGCCAGCACCCTTGGGGACGGGGAGCTGTTTTTT. It encodes CASTLGDGELFF.

The gene calls are TRBV7-9 and TRBJ1-2, with no clear D. CDR3 size: 12 residues. From germline, CDR1 is SEHNR and CDR2 FQNEAQ (reference sequence). The V end lost 4 bases, the J end lost 4 bases, and 7 bases lay between the germline ends. The CDR3 DNA reads TGTGCCAGCAGCTCCCATGCCTATGGCTACACCTTC. This sequence encodes CASSSHAYGYTF.

The V call is TRBV18, the J call TRBJ1-4, with D tentatively TRBD1 (6 bases). Germline V gives CDR1 KGHSH, CDR2 LQKENI. Trimming cost V 3 bases and J 0 bases, with 8 bases left between them. The CDR3 totals 15 residues. The CDR3 spells CASSPWTATNEKLFF. As DNA, the CDR3 is TGTGCCAGCTCACCTTGGACAGCAACTAATGAAAAACTGTTTTTT.

The chain is built from TRBV6-1 and TRBJ1-3; perhaps TRBD1 as D (6 bases). The CDR3 runs 16 residues. V shed 4 bases and J shed 0 bases, with 13 bases lying between them. Germline V gene data show CDR1 as MNHNS and CDR2 as SASEGT. The CDR3 region has the DNA TGTGCCAGCAGTGTACAGGGACCGAGCTCTGGAAACACCATATATTTT. Translating it yields CASSVQGPSSGNTIYF.

This clone was recorded only once. This rearrangement joins TRBV19 to TRBJ1-4; TRBD1 agrees at 8 bases. Germline trimming cut 8 bases from V and 5 bases from J; bases unmatched to any gene: 4. CDR1 is LNHDA, CDR2 SQIVND, per germline (reference sequence). This CDR3 spans 13 amino acids. In DNA, the CDR3 is TGTGCCAGTCGGGACAGGAACAATGAAAAACTGTTTTTT. Translating gives CASRDRNNEKLFF.

The chain combines TRBV6-4 with TRBJ1-4; D remains unclear. This CDR3 comprises 12 residues. CDR1 and CDR2 from the germline V gene are MRHNA and SNTAGT. The DNA of the CDR3 is TGTGACATAACGGGAGCTAATGAAAAACTGTTTTTT. This encodes CDITGANEKLFF.

The chain is built from TRBV5-1 and TRBJ2-5, with a tentative D call TRBD1 (6 bases). The CDR3 runs to 14 residues. In germline, CDR1 is SGHRS, CDR2 YFSETQ. V lost 0 bases, J lost 3 bases, and 9 bases lay in between. CDR3 region: CASSLDPGEETQYF. The CDR3 DNA follows: TGCGCCAGCAGCTTGGATCCAGGGGAAGAGACCCAGTACTTC.

The chain is built from TRBV11-3 and TRBJ2-7; 15 bases agree with TRBD2. The CDR3 has 15 amino acids. Trimming removed 5 bases from V and 5 bases from J; junction bases left unmatched: 4. The germline CDR1 and CDR2 sequences are SGHNT and YENEEA. The CDR3 DNA sequence: TGTGCCAGCAGCCTGGGACTAGCGGGAGGAGACGAGCAGTACTTC. Amino acid sequence: CASSLGLAGGDEQYF.

V usage is TRBV28 and J usage is TRBJ2-4; D is tentatively TRBD1 or TRBD2 (6 bases each). This CDR3 has 20 residues. Germline values: CDR1 MDHEN, CDR2 SYDVKM. V was pared by 3 bases and J by 0 bases, with 24 bases between. The CDR3 is CASSLEGVFRDILAKNIQYF. The CDR3 region has the DNA TGTGCCAGCAGTTTGGAGGGCGTTTTCCGGGACATATTAGCCAAAAACATTCAGTACTTC.

The V call is TRBV5-1, the J call TRBJ2-5, with 11 bases identical to TRBD1. The CDR3 is made up of 16 amino acids. Trimming took 3 bases from V and 4 from J; bases not matched to a gene: 8. Germline V gives CDR1 SGHRS, CDR2 YFSETQ. CDR3 bases: TGCGCCAGCAGCTGGGAGGGGACAGGGGGAGGAGAGACCCAGTACTTC. Protein: CASSWEGTGGGETQYF.

The chain couples TRBV30 to TRBJ2-2; 8 nucleotides align to TRBD2. CDR1 is GTSNPN and CDR2 is SVGIG in the germline V gene (reference sequence). The CDR3 is made up of 13 amino acids. CDR3 sequence: CARTSTNTGELFF. CDR3 DNA sequence: TGTGCTCGGACTAGCACGAACACCGGGGAGCTGTTTTTT. The variable domain in full, with the rest retrieved from reference TRBV30 and TRBJ2-2, is SQTIHQWPATLVQPVGSPLSLECTVEGTSNPNLYWYRQAAGRGLQLLFYSVGIGQISSEVPQNLSASRPQDRQFILSSKKLLLSDSGFYLCARTSTNTGELFFGEGSRLTVL.

Regarding this clone: The junction differs from germline at one of its ends, possibly a read error. The chain carries TRBV10-1 and TRBJ2-1; D assignment may be TRBD1 or TRBD2 (8 bases each). This CDR3 comprises 15 residues. CDR1 and CDR2 (germline): WNHNN, SYGVQD (reference sequence). The CDR3 loop is CARRGREVAYNEQFF. Written as DNA, the CDR3 is TGCGCCCGCAGGGGGCGGGAGGTCGCCTACAATGAGCAGTTCTTC.

The CDR3 bases are TGTGCCAGCTTCTCCTATGGCTACACCTTC. It specifies CASFSYGYTF. V and J are TRBV7-2 and TRBJ1-2; D call uncertain. Per germline, CDR1 SGHTA and CDR2 FQGNSA. Trimming cost V 8 bases and J 4 bases, with 5 bases left between them. The CDR3 has 10 residues.

This chain joins TRBV28 and TRBJ1-1; D remains ambiguous. V gave up 3 bases and J gave up 6 bases, with 14 bases separating them. The CDR3 runs to 14 residues. The germline gives CDR1 MDHEN, CDR2 SYDVKM. CDR3 protein: CASSFPTLGAEAFF. The DNA for the CDR3 is TGTGCCAGCAGTTTCCCCACTCTGGGCGCTGAAGCTTTCTTT.

V gene TRBV5-1 combines with J gene TRBJ2-5, with TRBD1 as a possible D gene (6 bases). This CDR3 is 16 amino acids long. V dropped 0 bases and J dropped 1 base, with 13 bases sitting between them. Germline loops: CDR1 SGHRS, CDR2 YFSETQ. The CDR3 bases are TGCGCCAGCAGCTTGGAACAGGGCCTGATCCAAGAGACCCAGTACTTC. Translated, it gives CASSLEQGLIQETQYF. Combining the CDR3 with reference TRBV5-1 and TRBJ2-5 gives the whole variable domain KAGVTQTPRYLIKTRGQQVTLSCSPISGHRSVSWYQQTPGQGLQFLFEYFSETQRNKGNFPGRFSGRQFSNSRSEMNVSTLELGDSALYLCASSLEQGLIQETQYFGPGTRLLVL.

The chain has TRBV18 and TRBJ2-2, with D unresolved. Germline V lookup: CDR1 KGHSH, CDR2 LQKENI. The CDR3 is made up of 16 amino acids. The V end was cut by 0 bases, the J end by 0 bases, with 8 bases between. In nucleotides, the CDR3 is TGTGCCAGCTCACCACCCTCTCTAGCGAACACCGGGGAGCTGTTTTTT. It codes for CASSPPSLANTGELFF.

The J gene is TRBJ2-3, the V gene TRBV5-1; D not resolved. Germline CDR1 reads SGHRS; CDR2 reads YFSETQ. The CDR3 is 15 residues long. The V end lost 2 bases, the J end lost 0 bases, and 10 bases lay between the germline ends. The DNA for the CDR3 is TGCGCCAGCAGCTTTTACAGCACTAGCACAGATACGCAGTATTTT. Its translation is CASSFYSTSTDTQYF.

The chain carries TRBV6-5 and TRBJ1-1, with a possible D match to TRBD1 (6 bases). The length of the CDR3 is 12 residues. Trimming took 8 bases from V and 0 from J, leaving 7 bases between them. Germline lookup yields CDR1 MNHEY and CDR2 SVGAGI. CDR3 sequence (DNA): TGTGCCAGCTGGGACATGAACACTGAAGCTTTCTTT. Its protein is CASWDMNTEAFF.

CDR3 region: CASSLSADYEQYF. The CDR3 DNA is TGTGCCAGCAGTTTATCGGCAGACTACGAGCAGTACTTC. V and J are TRBV12-3 or TRBV12-4 and TRBJ2-7; D is unresolved. V lost 2 bases and J lost 3, with 8 bases in between. CDR3 length: 13 residues.